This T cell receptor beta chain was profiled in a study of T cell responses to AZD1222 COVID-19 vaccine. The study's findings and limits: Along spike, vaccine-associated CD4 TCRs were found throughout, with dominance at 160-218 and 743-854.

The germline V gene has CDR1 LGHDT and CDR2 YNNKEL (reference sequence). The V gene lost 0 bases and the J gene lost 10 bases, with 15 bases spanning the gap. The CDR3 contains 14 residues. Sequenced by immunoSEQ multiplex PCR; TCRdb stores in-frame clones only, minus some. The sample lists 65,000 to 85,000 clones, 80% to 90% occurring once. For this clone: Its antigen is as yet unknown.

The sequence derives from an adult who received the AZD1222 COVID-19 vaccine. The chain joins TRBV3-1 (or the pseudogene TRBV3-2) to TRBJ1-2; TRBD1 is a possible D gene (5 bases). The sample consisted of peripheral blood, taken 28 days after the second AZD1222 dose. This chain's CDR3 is CASSQDLAQGDYTF. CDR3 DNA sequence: TGTGCCAGCAGCCAAGATTTAGCGCAGGGTGACTACACCTTC.